The 20 T cell receptor beta chains below all came from one sample that was sequenced in a study of blood T cell repertoires in COVID-19. Assay: immunoSEQ multiplex PCR; the TCRdb copy retains only in-frame clones and omits some. The table shows approximately 110,000 clones, with over 75% occurring only once. The sequenced sample consisted of peripheral blood. The receptors originated from a man between 65 and 85 years old with active or convalescent COVID-19.

About this clone: At one end the junction does not follow the germline gene, possibly because of a read error. V usage is TRBV2 and J usage is TRBJ2-5; 7 bases match TRBD1. The CDR3 is 16 amino acids. Germline CDR1 reads SNHLY; CDR2 reads FYNNEI. In DNA form, the CDR3 reads TGTGCCAGCAGTAAAGCACCGGGACAGTGGATAGAGACCCAGTACTTC. Translating it yields CASSKAPGQWIETQYF.

The V call is TRBV19, the J call TRBJ1-2; 8 bases map to TRBD1. CDR1 LNHDA and CDR2 SQIVND come from the germline V gene (reference sequence). CDR3 size: 15 residues. The V and J ends lost 6 bases and 0 bases, in that order; junction bases with no gene match: 6. CDR3: CASRPLQGANYGYTF. DNA of the CDR3: TGTGCCAGTAGACCACTACAGGGGGCTAACTATGGCTACACCTTC.

The J gene is TRBJ2-1, the V gene TRBV5-1; 12 bases align to TRBD2. The germline CDR1 and CDR2 sequences are SGHRS and YFSETQ. The CDR3 totals 18 residues. The V gene end was trimmed by 4 bases and the J gene end by 0 bases; junction bases not matched to a gene: 8. The CDR3 DNA reads as TGCGCCAGCAGCGGGGGACTAGCGGGTACGAGCTCCTACAATGAGCAGTTCTTC. It yields the protein CASSGGLAGTSSYNEQFF.

This rearrangement joins TRBV5-6 to TRBJ1-2; D is possibly TRBD1 (6 bases). The CDR3 is 14 amino acids. Trimming shortened V by 4 bases and J by 2 bases, and 12 bases separated the two germline ends. The germline gives CDR1 SGHDT, CDR2 YYEEEE. CDR3 sequence reads: CASSLAGTNYGYTF. CDR3 in DNA: TGTGCCAGCAGCCTAGCGGGGACAAACTATGGCTACACCTTC.

The chain is built from TRBV5-1 and TRBJ1-2; the D gene is possibly TRBD1 (5 bases). The CDR3 covers 15 residues. Germline CDR1 SGHRS, CDR2 YFSETQ. The V end was cut by 0 bases, the J end by 6 bases, with 15 bases between. CDR3 sequence: CASSLATGGGNGYTF. CDR3 coding DNA: TGCGCCAGCAGCTTGGCTACAGGCGGGGGAAATGGCTACACCTTC.

The rearrangement joins TRBV28 to TRBJ1-6; no definite D call. CDR3 length equals 15 residues. V lost 3 bases and J lost 9, with 15 bases in between. Looked up from germline, CDR1 is MDHEN and CDR2 is SYDVKM. This chain's CDR3 is CASSLGRRRPSPLHF. The CDR3 DNA follows: TGTGCCAGCAGTTTGGGCCGAAGGAGGCCTTCACCCCTCCACTTT.

The V gene is TRBV24-1, the J gene TRBJ1-2; TRBD1 agrees at 7 bases. The V and J ends lost 7 bases and 4 bases, in that order; junction bases with no gene match: 5. CDR1 is KGHDR and CDR2 is SFDVKD in the germline V gene. This CDR3 region has 13 residues. The DNA for the CDR3 is TGTGCCACCAGAGGACAGGAGTCCTATGGCTACACCTTC. It codes for CATRGQESYGYTF.

The V call is TRBV10-3, the J call TRBJ2-2; 7 bases match TRBD2. The CDR3 totals 15 residues. J lost 2 bases, V lost 8 bases, and 8 bases had no gene match. The germline V gene encodes CDR1 ENHRY and CDR2 SYGVKD. The CDR3 spells CAIGAGVRNTGELFF. CDR3 nucleotides: TGTGCCATCGGGGCGGGAGTGCGTAACACCGGGGAGCTGTTTTTT.

CDR3 loop: CASSLWQPSGSGYTF. The CDR3 coding sequence is TGTGCCAGCAGTTTGTGGCAGCCCTCGGGAAGTGGCTACACCTTC. The gene calls are TRBV27 and TRBJ1-2, with D unresolved. The CDR3 is made up of 15 amino acids. V lost 3 bases and J 7 bases, leaving 18 bases between the germline ends. Germline values: CDR1 MNHEY, CDR2 SMNVEV (reference sequence).

The chain carries TRBV3-1 (or the pseudogene TRBV3-2) and TRBJ1-1; TRBD1 is a possible D gene (5 bases). V was shortened by 2 bases and J by 5 bases, with 6 bases between the two germline ends. The CDR3 has 12 residues. Per the germline V gene, CDR1 is LGHDT and CDR2 is YNNKEL (reference sequence). The CDR3 region is CASSQRGTEAFF. In DNA form, the CDR3 reads TGTGCCAGCAGCCAACGGGGGACTGAAGCTTTCTTT.

The rearrangement links TRBV6-5 to TRBJ2-7; a possible D gene is TRBD2 (6 bases). This CDR3 contains 14 residues. V lost 8 bases and J lost 6, with 20 bases in between. CDR1 and CDR2 (germline): MNHEY, SVGAGI. This chain's CDR3 is CASSRGGKGSEQYF. CDR3 DNA sequence: TGTGCCAGCTCAAGAGGCGGGAAAGGGTCCGAGCAGTACTTC.

As for this clone: This sample includes further DNA sequences coding for the same CDR3. The rearrangement joins TRBV18 to TRBJ2-5, with D maybe TRBD2 (6 bases). V lost 3 bases and J 5 bases, leaving 10 bases between the germline ends. The CDR3 has 13 amino acids. Per germline, CDR1 KGHSH and CDR2 LQKENI. CDR3 in amino acids: CASSPQGGETQYF. The CDR3 DNA sequence: TGTGCCAGCTCACCTCAGGGAGGTGAGACCCAGTACTTC.

The chain has TRBV20-1 and TRBJ2-3; the match to TRBD2 covers 7 bases. Germline V gene sequence: CDR1 DFQATT, CDR2 SNEGSKA (reference sequence). The CDR3 runs to 13 residues. The V and J ends lost 3 bases and 5 bases, in that order; junction bases with no gene match: 5. The DNA for the CDR3 is TGCAGTGCTAGTGGGACTACGCAAGATACGCAGTATTTT. Translating it yields CSASGTTQDTQYF.

The J gene is TRBJ2-1, the V gene TRBV3-1 (or the pseudogene TRBV3-2); 11 bases match TRBD2. The germline CDR1 and CDR2 sequences are LGHDT and YNNKEL (reference sequence). The length of the CDR3 is 15 residues. V trimming: 5 bases; J trimming: 7 bases; junction bases outside the gene matches: 7. In DNA form, the CDR3 reads TGTGCCAGCAGCATTGGGACTAGCGGCTGGAATGAGCAGTTCTTC. Translation: CASSIGTSGWNEQFF.

The chain couples TRBV21-1 to TRBJ1-1; the table's TRBD1 call for D was not verified on the DNA. TRBV21-1 is marked as a pseudogene. The CDR3 is 15 amino acids. Written as DNA, the CDR3 is TGTGCCAGCAGCAAAGGAAAGGACACCGGATATGAAGCTTTCTTT. Its protein is CASSKGKDTGYEAFF.

The V gene is TRBV24-1, the J gene TRBJ2-1, with D tentatively TRBD1 (5 bases). The germline V and J ends were trimmed by 6 bases and 7 bases, with 6 bases remaining between them. This CDR3 contains 11 residues. Germline loops: CDR1 KGHDR, CDR2 SFDVKD. CDR3 amino acids: CATSRGNEQFF. CDR3 DNA sequence: TGTGCCACCAGTAGGGGTAATGAGCAGTTCTTC.

In DNA, the CDR3 is TGTGCCATCAGTGCCGGGACAGGGAAGTATCAGCCCCAGCATTTT. Protein product: CAISAGTGKYQPQHF. The chain is built from TRBV10-3 and TRBJ1-5, with TRBD1 matching 9 bases. CDR1 is ENHRY, CDR2 SYGVKD, per germline. This CDR3 is 15 amino acids long. J gave up 5 bases and V 4 bases, and 6 bases lay outside the gene matches.

This chain links TRBV5-4 with TRBJ2-5, with D maybe TRBD2 (6 bases). The CDR3 totals 16 residues. Germline CDR1 SGHNT, CDR2 YYREEE (reference sequence). Trimming removed 3 bases from V and 4 bases from J, with 19 bases in between. The CDR3 DNA is TGTGCCAGCAGCTCCTCCGGGACTCCCAAGACAGAGACCCAGTACTTC. It encodes CASSSSGTPKTETQYF.

The genes are TRBV7-3 and TRBJ2-3; D might be TRBD2 (5 bases). Germline CDR1 and CDR2: SGHTA and FQGTGA. Trimming cost V 5 bases and J 4 bases, with 13 bases left between them. The CDR3 has 14 amino acids. The CDR3 DNA reads as TGTGCCAGCAGCCCCGGGATTTCCTCAGATACGCAGTATTTT. It encodes CASSPGISSDTQYF.

The chain combines TRBV6-7 with TRBJ2-3, with D possibly matching TRBD1 (5 bases). TRBV6-7 qualifies as an ORF whose function is uncertain. V dropped 2 bases and J dropped 2 bases, with 14 bases sitting between them. CDR3 length equals 16 residues. The CDR3 DNA follows: TGTGCCAGCAGTTACATCATCGGACACTACACAGATACGCAGTATTTT. It specifies CASSYIIGHYTDTQYF.